The 18 T cell receptor beta chains in this list originate from one sample, sequenced in a study of shared clonotypes between healthy human individuals. The table came from immunoSEQ multiplex PCR; TCRdb's copy has only in-frame clones and leaves some out. The sample records about 480,000 clones, approximately 85% being singletons. Sequenced input: PBMCs. The receptors derive from a woman aged 40 to 50 in good health. Some clones in this sample may be carry-over from other donors' samples.

This clone was counted many times. The rearrangement uses TRBV5-1 and TRBJ2-7; 7 bases map to TRBD2. The J segment lost 1 base and the V segment lost 0 bases, leaving 10 bases of the junction unmatched. The germline V gene encodes CDR1 SGHRS and CDR2 YFSETQ. The CDR3 runs 17 residues. CDR3 residues: CASSLAGGGVLSYEQYF. The CDR3 DNA sequence: TGCGCCAGCAGCTTGGCTGGGGGGGGAGTCCTTTCCTACGAGCAGTACTTC.

The rearrangement joins TRBV11-2 to TRBJ2-5; TRBD1 or TRBD2 may be the D gene (6 bases each). The J call is in doubt because the DNA end fits TRBJ2-7 better. The CDR3 runs to 14 residues. The V gene's germline CDR1 is SGHAT and CDR2 FQNNGV. The CDR3 region is CASSLVGGMGEQYF. The DNA for the CDR3 is TGTGCCAGCAGCTTAGTCGGGGGCATGGGCGAGCAGTACTTC.

CDR3 sequence (DNA): TGTGCCAGCAGCCTCCAGAGGGCTAGCGGGAGCTCCTACGAGCAGTACTTC. Translated, it gives CASSLQRASGSSYEQYF. J is TRBJ2-7 and V is TRBV7-2; 10 bases map to TRBD2. Trimming removed 5 bases from V and 0 bases from J; junction bases left unmatched: 10. CDR1 SGHTA and CDR2 FQGNSA come from the germline V gene. There are 17 residues in the CDR3.

The chain is built from TRBV2 and TRBJ2-1, with a tentative D call TRBD2 (6 bases). Per the germline V gene, CDR1 is SNHLY and CDR2 is FYNNEI. CDR3 size: 9 residues. CDR3 in DNA: TGTGCATGGAGGGCTGAGCAGTTCTTC. Amino acid sequence: CAWRAEQFF.

The rearrangement joins TRBV27 to TRBJ2-5; D may be TRBD2 (5 bases). Germline values: CDR1 MNHEY, CDR2 SMNVEV (reference sequence). The CDR3 spans 14 residues. Trimming took 3 bases from V and 1 from J, leaving 9 bases between them. The CDR3 protein is CASSLSRGQETQYF. In DNA form, the CDR3 reads TGTGCCAGCAGTTTGAGCCGGGGCCAAGAGACCCAGTACTTC.

The sample holds many counts of this clone. Other DNA sequences from this sample encode an identical CDR3 as well. The chain recombines TRBV7-3 with TRBJ2-3; D may be TRBD2 (6 bases). The V gene's germline CDR1 is SGHTA and CDR2 FQGTGA. The CDR3 is 14 residues long. The V gene lost 4 bases and the J gene lost 0 bases, with 8 bases spanning the gap. CDR3 sequence reads: CASSSGTSTDTQYF. The CDR3 DNA is TGTGCCAGCAGCTCCGGGACTAGCACAGATACGCAGTATTTT.

The gene calls are TRBV6-5 and TRBJ2-1, with 10 bases aligning to TRBD2. Germline V gene sequence: CDR1 MNHEY, CDR2 SVGAGI. This CDR3 is 15 amino acids long. The V gene end was trimmed by 4 bases and the J gene end by 3 bases; junction bases not matched to a gene: 3. CDR3 bases: TGTGCCAGCAGTTCCGGACTAGCGGTCTACAATGAGCAGTTCTTC. Amino acids: CASSSGLAVYNEQFF.

CDR3 in DNA: TGTGCCAGCAGCTTCCGGAGCTCCTACAATGAGCAGTTCTTC. It yields the protein CASSFRSSYNEQFF. V usage is TRBV5-6 and J usage is TRBJ2-1; no clear D. Trimming left V 2 bases short and J 0 bases short, with 6 bases between. Germline lookup yields CDR1 SGHDT and CDR2 YYEEEE. This CDR3 comprises 14 residues.

This chain links TRBV5-1 with TRBJ2-2; D ambiguous. CDR3 length: 13 residues. In germline, CDR1 is SGHRS, CDR2 YFSETQ. V shed 0 bases and J shed 4 bases, with 4 bases lying between them. This chain's CDR3 is CASSLGSTGELFF. Here the CDR3 DNA reads TGCGCCAGCAGCTTGGGAAGCACCGGGGAGCTGTTTTTT.

The V call is TRBV5-6, the J call TRBJ2-7; 8 positions match TRBD1. V shed 0 bases, J shed 2 bases, and the junction held 4 bases outside the gene matches. Per germline, CDR1 SGHDT and CDR2 YYEEEE. The CDR3 is 15 amino acids. For the CDR3, the DNA is TGTGCCAGCAGCTTGGCCCCGGGACAGGCCTACGAGCAGTACTTC. This gives the protein CASSLAPGQAYEQYF.

The rearrangement joins TRBV10-2 to TRBJ2-1; D not certain. The CDR3 is 17 residues long. V was cut by 0 bases and J by 7 bases, with 19 bases left in between. Germline-derived CDR1 and CDR2 are WSHSY and SAAADI. CDR3 in amino acids: CASSESFRQVRPNEQFF. The DNA for the CDR3 is TGCGCCAGCAGTGAGTCTTTTCGGCAGGTCCGACCGAATGAGCAGTTCTTC.

This clone was detected a few times. The rearrangement uses TRBV28 and TRBJ2-2; the D gene is possibly TRBD1 (5 bases). The CDR3 length is 14 residues. Germline V lookup: CDR1 MDHEN, CDR2 SYDVKM. The CDR3 here is CTTPGFDPTGELFF. CDR3 nucleotides: TGTACCACCCCAGGGTTTGATCCAACCGGGGAGCTGTTTTTT.

The chain recombines TRBV27 with TRBJ2-1, with D perhaps TRBD1 (6 bases). The CDR3 has 14 residues. V was trimmed by 6 bases and J by 8 bases, leaving 17 bases between them. Germline V gene data show CDR1 as MNHEY and CDR2 as SMNVEV (reference sequence). The CDR3, as DNA: TGTGCCAGCAGCCGAGTGGGACACCTGGATGAGCAGTTCTTC. It codes for CASSRVGHLDEQFF.

The V and J genes are TRBV18 and TRBJ1-2, with a possible D match to TRBD1 (6 bases). This CDR3 region has 15 residues. Looked up from germline, CDR1 is KGHSH and CDR2 is LQKENI. V was shortened by 0 bases and J by 5 bases, with 13 bases between the two germline ends. The DNA for the CDR3 is TGTGCCAGCTCACCACCCCAGGGAAGGGGGTATGGCTACACCTTC. Translating it yields CASSPPQGRGYGYTF.

V and J are TRBV11-2 and TRBJ2-2; 7 bases match TRBD1. Germline CDR1 and CDR2: SGHAT and FQNNGV. Losses at the gene ends were 5 bases for V and 7 bases for J; bases not matched to a gene: 4. This CDR3 contains 13 residues. CDR3 nucleotide sequence: TGTGCCAGCAGCCCCTACAGGGGCGGGGAGCTGTTTTTT. It is translated as CASSPYRGGELFF. The full variable domain, completed using reference TRBV11-2 and TRBJ2-2, is EAGVAQSPRYKIIEKRQSVAFWCNPISGHATLYWYQQILGQGPKLLIQFQNNGVVDDSQLPKDRFSAERLKGVDSTLKIQPAKLEDSAVYLCASSPYRGGELFFGEGSRLTVL.

The V call is TRBV19, the J call TRBJ2-1; D is uncertain. CDR3 length equals 12 residues. Trimming removed 1 base from V and 7 bases from J, with 5 bases in between. Looked up from germline, CDR1 is LNHDA and CDR2 is SQIVND (reference sequence). CDR3 sequence reads: CASSIVRNEQFF. The CDR3 nucleotides are TGTGCCAGTAGTATAGTTCGTAATGAGCAGTTCTTC.

This clone came up a few times. The chain joins TRBV19 to TRBJ2-5; D is ambiguous. V was shortened by 8 bases and J by 3 bases, with 4 bases between the two germline ends. This CDR3 contains 10 residues. The germline gives CDR1 LNHDA, CDR2 SQIVND (reference sequence). CDR3 nucleotide sequence: TGTGCCAGTGGTGAAGAGACCCAGTACTTC. Its translation: CASGEETQYF.

The chain carries TRBV6-5 and TRBJ2-7, with a possible D match to TRBD2 (5 bases). Trimming pared 8 bases from V and 2 bases from J, leaving 19 bases between. The CDR3 covers 15 residues. The germline CDR1 and CDR2 sequences are MNHEY and SVGAGI. CDR3 bases: TGTGCCAGCCGCCTCGGCGGCGGGCCTACCTACGAGCAGTACTTC. This gives the protein CASRLGGGPTYEQYF.